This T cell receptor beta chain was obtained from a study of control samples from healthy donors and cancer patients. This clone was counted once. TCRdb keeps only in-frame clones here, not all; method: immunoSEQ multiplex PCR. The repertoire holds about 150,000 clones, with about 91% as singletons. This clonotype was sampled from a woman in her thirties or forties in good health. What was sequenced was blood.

The CDR3 loop reads CASSSSGGNTEAFF. The DNA for the CDR3 is TGTGCCAGCAGTTCCAGTGGAGGGAACACTGAAGCTTTCTTT. The V call is TRBV6-1, the J call TRBJ1-1; no clear D. Germline values: CDR1 MNHNS, CDR2 SASEGT. Trimming shortened V by 5 bases and J by 1 base, and 11 bases separated the two germline ends. CDR3 size: 14 residues.